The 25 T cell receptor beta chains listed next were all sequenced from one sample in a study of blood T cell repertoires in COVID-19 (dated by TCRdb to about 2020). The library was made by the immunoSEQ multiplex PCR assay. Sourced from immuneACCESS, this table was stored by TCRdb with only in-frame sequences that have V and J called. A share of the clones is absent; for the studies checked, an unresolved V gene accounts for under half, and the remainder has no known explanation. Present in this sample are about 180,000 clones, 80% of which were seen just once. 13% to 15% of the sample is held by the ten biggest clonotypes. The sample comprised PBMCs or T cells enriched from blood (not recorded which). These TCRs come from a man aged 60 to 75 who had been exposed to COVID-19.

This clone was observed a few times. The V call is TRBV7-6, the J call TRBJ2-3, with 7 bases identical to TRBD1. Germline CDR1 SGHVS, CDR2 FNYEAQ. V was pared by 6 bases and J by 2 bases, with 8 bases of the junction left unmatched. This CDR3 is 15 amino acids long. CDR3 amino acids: CASSRDRAITDTQYF. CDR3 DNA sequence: TGTGCCAGCAGTAGAGACAGGGCCATCACAGATACGCAGTATTTT.

CDR3 sequence (DNA): TGTGCCAGCAACAAACAGGGGATGCTTGAAGCTTTCTTT. This encodes CASNKQGMLEAFF. This sequence joins TRBV12-3 or TRBV12-4 and TRBJ1-1; TRBD1 aligns across 7 bases. CDR3 length: 13 residues. The trim removed 7 bases at V and 7 bases at J, leaving 9 bases unmatched.

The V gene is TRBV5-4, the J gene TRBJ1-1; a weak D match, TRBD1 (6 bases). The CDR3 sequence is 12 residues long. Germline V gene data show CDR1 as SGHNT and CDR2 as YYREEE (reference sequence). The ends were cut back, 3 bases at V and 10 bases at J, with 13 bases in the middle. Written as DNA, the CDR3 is TGTGCCAGCAGCTCTACAGGGTACGGAGCTTTCTTT. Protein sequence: CASSSTGYGAFF.

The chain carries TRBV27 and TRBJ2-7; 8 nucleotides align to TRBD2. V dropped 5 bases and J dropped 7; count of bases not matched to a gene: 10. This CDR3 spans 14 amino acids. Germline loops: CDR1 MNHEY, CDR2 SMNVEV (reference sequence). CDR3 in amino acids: CASSQRRGAQEQYF. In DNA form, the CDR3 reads TGTGCCAGCAGTCAGAGGCGGGGGGCCCAGGAGCAGTACTTC.

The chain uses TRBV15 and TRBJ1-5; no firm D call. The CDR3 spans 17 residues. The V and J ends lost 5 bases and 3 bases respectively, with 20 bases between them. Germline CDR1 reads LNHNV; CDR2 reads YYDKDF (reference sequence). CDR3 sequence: CATSPRGGRTYNQPQHF. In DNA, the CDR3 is TGTGCCACCAGCCCCAGAGGTGGACGGACTTACAATCAGCCCCAGCATTTT.

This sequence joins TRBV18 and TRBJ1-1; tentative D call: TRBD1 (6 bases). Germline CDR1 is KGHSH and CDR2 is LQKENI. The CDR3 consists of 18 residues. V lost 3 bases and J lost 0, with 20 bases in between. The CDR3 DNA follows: TGTGCCAGCTCACCCCTAAACCTTGGACAGCTCATGAACACTGAAGCTTTCTTT. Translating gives CASSPLNLGQLMNTEAFF.

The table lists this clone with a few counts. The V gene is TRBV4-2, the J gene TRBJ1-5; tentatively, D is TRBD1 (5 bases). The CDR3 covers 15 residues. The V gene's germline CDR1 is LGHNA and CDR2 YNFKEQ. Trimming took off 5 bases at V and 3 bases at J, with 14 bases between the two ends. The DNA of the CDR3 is TGTGCCAGCAGCGCGTCAGGCAGGGACAATCAGCCCCAGCATTTT. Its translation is CASSASGRDNQPQHF.

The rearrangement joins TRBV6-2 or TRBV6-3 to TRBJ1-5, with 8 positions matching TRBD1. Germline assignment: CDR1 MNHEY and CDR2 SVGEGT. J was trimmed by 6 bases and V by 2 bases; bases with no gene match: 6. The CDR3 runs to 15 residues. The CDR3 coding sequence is TGTGCCAGCAGTTACAACAGGGGGAGGTTTCAGCCCCAGCATTTT. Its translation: CASSYNRGRFQPQHF.

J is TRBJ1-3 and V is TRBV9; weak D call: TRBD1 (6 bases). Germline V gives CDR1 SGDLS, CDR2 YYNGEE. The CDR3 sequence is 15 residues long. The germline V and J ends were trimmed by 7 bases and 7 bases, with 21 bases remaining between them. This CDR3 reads CASSPGQGVGNTIYF. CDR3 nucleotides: TGTGCCAGCTCACCGGGACAAGGGGTCGGGAACACCATATATTTT.

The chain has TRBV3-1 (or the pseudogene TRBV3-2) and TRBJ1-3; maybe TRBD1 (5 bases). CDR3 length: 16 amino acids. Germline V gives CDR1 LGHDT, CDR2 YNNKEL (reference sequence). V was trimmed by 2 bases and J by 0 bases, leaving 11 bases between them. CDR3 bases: TGTGCCAGCAGCCAAACGGGGGGTTCCTCTGGAAACACCATATATTTT. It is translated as CASSQTGGSSGNTIYF.

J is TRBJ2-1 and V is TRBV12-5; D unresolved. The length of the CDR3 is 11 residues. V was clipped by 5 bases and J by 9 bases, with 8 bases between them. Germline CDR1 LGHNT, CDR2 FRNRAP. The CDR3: CASGRQGEQFF. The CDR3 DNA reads TGTGCTAGTGGTCGACAAGGTGAGCAGTTCTTC.

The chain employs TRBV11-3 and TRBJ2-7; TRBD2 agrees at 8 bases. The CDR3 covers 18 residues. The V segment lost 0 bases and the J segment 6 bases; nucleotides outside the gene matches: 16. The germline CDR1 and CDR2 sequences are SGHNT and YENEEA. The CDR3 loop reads CASSLEGGPGLGAVEQYF. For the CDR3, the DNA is TGTGCCAGCAGCTTAGAGGGGGGACCGGGACTAGGGGCCGTCGAGCAGTACTTC.

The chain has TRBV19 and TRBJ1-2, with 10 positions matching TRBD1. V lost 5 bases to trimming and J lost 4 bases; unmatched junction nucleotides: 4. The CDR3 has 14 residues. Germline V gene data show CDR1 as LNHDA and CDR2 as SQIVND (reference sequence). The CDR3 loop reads CASSVDRGLYGYTF. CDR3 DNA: TGTGCCAGTAGTGTTGACAGGGGGCTCTATGGCTACACCTTC.

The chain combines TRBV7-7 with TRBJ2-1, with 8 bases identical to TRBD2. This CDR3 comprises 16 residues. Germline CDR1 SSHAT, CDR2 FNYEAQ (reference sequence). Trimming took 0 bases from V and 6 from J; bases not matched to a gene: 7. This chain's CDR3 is CASSLAVSGNPNEQFF. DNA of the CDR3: TGTGCCAGCAGCTTAGCGGTTAGCGGGAACCCCAATGAGCAGTTCTTC.

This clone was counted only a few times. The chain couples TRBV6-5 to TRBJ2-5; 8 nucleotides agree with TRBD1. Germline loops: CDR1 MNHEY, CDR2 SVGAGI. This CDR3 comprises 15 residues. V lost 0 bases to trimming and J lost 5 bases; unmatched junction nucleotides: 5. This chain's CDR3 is CASSYSAGGMETQYF. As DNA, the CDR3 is TGTGCCAGCAGTTACTCGGCAGGGGGCATGGAGACCCAGTACTTC.

DNA for the CDR3: TGTGCCAGCAGCTTTTCCAGGACTAGCGGGATATACGAGCAGTACTTC. This codes for CASSFSRTSGIYEQYF. This sequence joins TRBV7-9 and TRBJ2-7, with 12 positions matching TRBD2. J was trimmed by 4 bases and V by 3 bases; bases with no gene match: 7. The CDR3 sequence is 16 residues long. CDR1 and CDR2 from the germline V gene are SEHNR and FQNEAQ (reference sequence).

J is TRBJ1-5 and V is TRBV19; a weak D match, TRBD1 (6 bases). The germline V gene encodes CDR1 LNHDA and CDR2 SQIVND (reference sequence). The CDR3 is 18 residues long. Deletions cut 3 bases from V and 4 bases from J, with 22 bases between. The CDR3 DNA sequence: TGTGCCAGTAGTATTAGGGACCAGGGGCGAATAATAAATCAGCCCCAGCATTTT. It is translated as CASSIRDQGRIINQPQHF.

The CDR3, as DNA: TGTGCCAGCAGTCCCGGGGGGGAGAACTATGGCTACACCTTC. Residues: CASSPGGENYGYTF. V gene TRBV28 combines with J gene TRBJ1-2; perhaps TRBD1 as D (5 bases). Per the germline V gene, CDR1 is MDHEN and CDR2 is SYDVKM. Trimming shortened V by 5 bases and J by 2 bases, and 12 bases separated the two germline ends. CDR3 size: 14 residues.

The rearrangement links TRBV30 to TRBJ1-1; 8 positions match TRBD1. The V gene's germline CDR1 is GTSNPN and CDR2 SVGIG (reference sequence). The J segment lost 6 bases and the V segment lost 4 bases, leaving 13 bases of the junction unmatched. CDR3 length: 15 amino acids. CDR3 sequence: CAWKSGRGRSPEAFF. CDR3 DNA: TGTGCCTGGAAATCGGGCAGGGGGCGTTCTCCTGAAGCTTTCTTT. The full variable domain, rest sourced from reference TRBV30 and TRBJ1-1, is SQTIHQWPATLVQPVGSPLSLECTVEGTSNPNLYWYRQAAGRGLQLLFYSVGIGQISSEVPQNLSASRPQDRQFILSSKKLLLSDSGFYLCAWKSGRGRSPEAFFGQGTRLTVV.

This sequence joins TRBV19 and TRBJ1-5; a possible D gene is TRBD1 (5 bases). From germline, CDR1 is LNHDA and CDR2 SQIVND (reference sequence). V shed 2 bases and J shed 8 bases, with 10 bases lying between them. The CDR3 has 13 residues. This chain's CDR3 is CASSITGLEPQHF. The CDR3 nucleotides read TGTGCCAGTAGTATAACAGGCTTGGAGCCCCAGCATTTT.

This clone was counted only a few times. The CDR3 region is CSVVGQPNQPQHF. As DNA, the CDR3 is TGCAGCGTTGTGGGACAGCCAAATCAGCCCCAGCATTTT. V gene TRBV29-1 combines with J gene TRBJ1-5, with TRBD1 matching 7 bases. V shed 4 bases and J 4 bases; nucleotides not matched to a gene: 4. This CDR3 has 13 amino acids. Germline V lookup: CDR1 SQVTM, CDR2 ANQGSEA.

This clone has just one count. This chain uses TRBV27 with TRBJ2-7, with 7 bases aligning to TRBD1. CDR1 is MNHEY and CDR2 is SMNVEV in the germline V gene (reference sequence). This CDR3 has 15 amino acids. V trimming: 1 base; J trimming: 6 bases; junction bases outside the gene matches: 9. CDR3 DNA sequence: TGTGCCAGCAGTTTATGGGGACAGCCACCCGGCGAGCAGTACTTC. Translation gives CASSLWGQPPGEQYF.

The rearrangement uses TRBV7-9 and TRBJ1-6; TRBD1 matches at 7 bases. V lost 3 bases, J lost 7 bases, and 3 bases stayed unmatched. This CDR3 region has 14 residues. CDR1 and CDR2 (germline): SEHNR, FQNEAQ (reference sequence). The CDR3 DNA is TGTGCCAGCAGCTTCGGGACAGCAAATTCACCCCTCCACTTT. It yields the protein CASSFGTANSPLHF.

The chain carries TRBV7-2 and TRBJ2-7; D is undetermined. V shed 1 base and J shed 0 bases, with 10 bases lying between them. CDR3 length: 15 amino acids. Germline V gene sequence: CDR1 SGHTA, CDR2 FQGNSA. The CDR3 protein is CASSLEAGSSYEQYF. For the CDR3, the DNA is TGTGCCAGCAGCTTAGAGGCAGGAAGCTCCTACGAGCAGTACTTC.

CDR3 loop: CAWENAGTGAEKLFF. The DNA of the CDR3 is TGTGCCTGGGAAAACGCCGGGACAGGGGCTGAAAAACTGTTTTTT. The rearrangement uses TRBV30 and TRBJ1-4, with 10 bases matching TRBD1. Unmatched junction bases numbered 10, after V lost 5 bases and J lost 7 bases. Germline V gene sequence: CDR1 GTSNPN, CDR2 SVGIG (reference sequence). There are 15 residues in the CDR3.